These T cell receptor beta chains were read from a single sample in a study of T cells expressing NK-cell markers. TCRdb reanalyzed the 5' RACE reads, giving one entry per CDR3 protein sequence and no DNA. This table holds 120,000 to 150,000 distinct CDR3 sequences. The specimen was blood T cells: a sorted CD56 or NKG2C T cell subset, CD4+ or CD8+ T cells, or bulk PBMC T cells (not recorded which). All receptors derive from a man younger than 35 in good health. Each CDR3 is given with its conserved first and last residue. Not all rows give a size; the values are once, few, many and, for expanded clones, a class.

CASSPDRGYEQYF TRBJ2-7 NA 13 TRBV7-2
CASSYSAPPKDTQYF TRBJ2-3 NA 15 TRBV6-5
CASSLGVRGGGDEQFF TRBJ2-1 NA 16 TRBV7-2
CSAPTGREVETQYF TRBJ2-5 NA 14 TRBV20-1
CASRILAGAYNEQFF TRBJ2-1 NA 15 TRBV27
CASSSPRRGNEQFF TRBJ2-1 NA 14 TRBV12-3/TRBV12-4
CASSLRRATNEKLFF TRBJ1-4 NA 15 TRBV12-3/TRBV12-4
CASSGQGYAGELFF TRBJ2-2 NA 14 TRBV12-3/TRBV12-4
CATGGQGFNTQYF TRBJ2-3 NA 13 TRBV6-6
CASGFGNNLEKLFF TRBJ1-4 NA 14 TRBV19
CASSWTQMNTEAFF TRBJ1-1 NA 14 TRBV12-3/TRBV12-4
CATSHRGDTEAFF TRBJ1-1 NA 13 TRBV24-1
CASSLEDYGTDTQYF TRBJ2-3 NA 15 TRBV7-3
CASTGHRDTQYF TRBJ2-3 NA 12 TRBV2
CASSHGLAGGNEQFF TRBJ2-1 NA 15 TRBV3-1
CASGGTGDRTEAFF TRBJ1-1 NA 14 TRBV5-1
CASSYGRLDTQYF TRBJ2-3 NA 13 TRBV11-2
CAWSVSAEFNEQFF TRBJ2-1 large 14 TRBV30
CSVEGEGDRGGEAFF TRBJ1-1 NA 15 TRBV29-1
CAWTLGQGIAGELFF TRBJ2-2 NA 15 TRBV30
CASSTGTTYNEQFF TRBJ2-1 NA 14 TRBV5-4
CASSTLGSPPGEQYF TRBJ2-7 NA 15 TRBV27
CAELAGTDTQYF TRBJ2-3 NA 12 TRBV12-3/TRBV12-4
CSARDLGTASYEQYF TRBJ2-7 NA 15 TRBV20-1
CASSPEPSGSSNEQFF TRBJ2-1 NA 16 TRBV7-7
CASSSGLSYEQYF TRBJ2-7 NA 13 TRBV19
CASGTGLAGVGDTQYF TRBJ2-3 NA 16 TRBV12-5
CASIDSAGSTANTGELFF TRBJ2-2 NA 18 TRBV6-5
CSVRQGTDTQYF TRBJ2-3 NA 12 TRBV29-1